Below are 20 T cell receptor beta chains sequenced from a single sample in a study of T cell repertoires in cytomegalovirus infection (dated by TCRdb to between 2017 and 2020). The intended sense of this specimen's treatment or condition label: in vitro stimulation with specific CMV peptide epitopes to enrich CMV-specific T cells. The data were produced on an Illumina HiSeq 1500. TCRdb reworked the public reads: Q25 trimming with fastp, MiXCR clone assembly, productive beta chains retained. Rows are unified per CDR3 protein, each entry keeping the most common DNA and genes. The sample includes about 830,000 distinct CDR3 sequences, with 32% observed a single time. The top ten clonotypes cover roughly 12% of the sample. These receptors are not linked to any known antigen. Sequencing was performed on cultured CD8+ T cells from PBMCs, taken from culture after CMV antigen stimulation. Receptors originate from a human donor in good health (CMV status not recorded). Some clones in this sample may be carry-over from other donors' samples.

This clonotype occurred a few times. The CDR3: CASSIGFGNTEAFF. CDR3 in DNA: TGTGCCAGTAGTATTGGGTTTGGGAACACTGAAGCTTTCTTT. The chain joins TRBV19 to TRBJ1-1; D not certain. The V end lost 3 bases, the J end lost 1 base, and 9 bases lay between the germline ends. The CDR3 consists of 14 residues. Germline V gene sequence: CDR1 LNHDA, CDR2 SQIVND (reference sequence). Based on the CDR3 plus reference TRBV19 and TRBJ1-1, the full variable domain is DGGITQSPKYLFRKEGQNVTLSCEQNLNHDAMYWYRQDPGQGLRLIYYSQIVNDFQKGDIAEGYSVSREKKESFPLTVTSAQKNPTAFYLCASSIGFGNTEAFFGQGTRLTVV.

This clonotype was picked up one time. This sequence joins TRBV27 and TRBJ2-5, with 9 positions matching TRBD2. V gave up 5 bases and J gave up 2 bases; unmatched junction bases: 6. Germline assignment: CDR1 MNHEY and CDR2 SMNVEV (reference sequence). The CDR3 extends over 15 amino acids. In DNA form, the CDR3 reads TGTGCCAGCAGTCCAGCGGGGGGCATTCAAGAGACCCAGTACTTC. Translated: CASSPAGGIQETQYF.

V gene TRBV2 combines with J gene TRBJ1-2, with 7 bases fitting TRBD1. The CDR3 consists of 13 residues. V was pared by 8 bases and J by 2 bases, with 5 bases of the junction left unmatched. The germline CDR1 and CDR2 sequences are SNHLY and FYNNEI. CDR3 residues: CASPTRGNYGYTF. DNA of the CDR3: TGTGCCAGCCCAACCAGGGGGAACTATGGCTACACCTTC.

This clonotype occurred a few times. J is TRBJ2-7 and V is TRBV7-2, with D possibly called TRBD1 or TRBD2 (5 bases each). The germline V and J ends were trimmed by 1 base and 2 bases, with 9 bases remaining between them. This CDR3 is built from 14 residues. Per germline, CDR1 SGHTA and CDR2 FQGNSA. CDR3 sequence reads: CASSLVGVAYEQYF. Here the CDR3 DNA reads TGTGCCAGCAGCTTAGTGGGGGTCGCCTACGAGCAGTACTTC.

CDR3 amino acids: CASSFWGTNTGELFF. CDR3 nucleotides: TGTGCCAGCAGCTTTTGGGGGACGAACACCGGGGAGCTGTTTTTT. V usage is TRBV5-5 and J usage is TRBJ2-2; D is perhaps TRBD1 or TRBD2 (5 bases each). CDR1 and CDR2 (germline): SGHKS, YYEKEE (reference sequence). The CDR3 is 15 amino acids. Trimming left V 2 bases short and J 0 bases short, with 8 bases between.

With respect to this clonotype: A much bigger clone sits one base away, suggesting this may be a read error. The chain is built from TRBV7-8 and TRBJ2-1; D possibly corresponds to TRBD2 (6 bases). The V end lost 5 bases, the J end lost 6 bases, and 14 bases lay between the germline ends. This CDR3 has 14 amino acids. From germline, CDR1 is SGHVS and CDR2 FQNEAQ. CDR3 region: CASSAGRPGNEQFF. The CDR3 bases are TGTGCCAGCAGCGCGGGGAGGCCTGGCAATGAGCAGTTCTTC.

The table lists this clonotype with a few counts. This sequence joins TRBV7-4 and TRBJ2-7; D is ambiguous. Per germline, CDR1 SGHVT and CDR2 SQSDAQ. V was clipped by 2 bases and J by 2 bases, with 10 bases between them. This CDR3 has 14 residues. Here the CDR3 reads CASSLPDGTYEQYF. CDR3 DNA: TGTGCCAGCAGCTTACCGGACGGAACCTACGAGCAGTACTTC.

This clonotype has just a few counts. The chain couples TRBV9 to TRBJ2-1; TRBD1 or TRBD2 may be the D gene (5 bases each). Germline V gives CDR1 SGDLS, CDR2 YYNGEE. The CDR3 is 16 residues long. V lost 0 bases, J lost 0 bases, and 10 bases lay in between. The CDR3 sequence: CASSVDGGVSYNEQFF. The CDR3 bases are TGTGCCAGCAGCGTAGATGGGGGTGTCTCCTACAATGAGCAGTTCTTC.

Note on this clonotype: Germline and junction disagree at one end, which may indicate a read error. This chain joins TRBV19 and TRBJ1-1, with 7 bases identical to TRBD1. Germline CDR1 is LNHDA and CDR2 is SQIVND (reference sequence). The CDR3 extends over 14 amino acids. This CDR3 reads CVSSIEGAGTEAFF. CDR3 in DNA: TGTGTCAGTAGTATCGAGGGGGCCGGCACTGAAGCTTTCTTT.

J is TRBJ1-1 and V is TRBV10-3; 8 nucleotides agree with TRBD1. The CDR3 loop spans 15 amino acids. V dropped 0 bases and J dropped 1; count of bases not matched to a gene: 1. CDR1 and CDR2 (germline): ENHRY, SYGVKD. The CDR3 DNA is TGTGCCATCAGTGAGTCCGGACAGGGGAACACTGAAGCTTTCTTT. Its translation: CAISESGQGNTEAFF.

This clonotype turned up a few times. Mismatch with germline at one junction end may stem from a read error. The chain recombines TRBV7-9 with TRBJ1-3; 7 bases map to TRBD1. The CDR3 covers 13 residues. From germline, CDR1 is SEHNR and CDR2 FQNEAQ (reference sequence). The CDR3 sequence: CASSRDSSGNTNF. The CDR3, as DNA: TGTGCCAGCAGCCGGGACAGCTCTGGAAACACCAATTTT.

This chain uses TRBV4-2 with TRBJ2-1; 8 nucleotides line up with TRBD2. Germline CDR1 and CDR2: LGHNA and YNFKEQ. The CDR3 is 15 residues long. With V trimmed by 5 bases and J by 8 bases, 11 bases remained unmatched. This CDR3 is CASSWGTGGLDEQFF. The DNA for the CDR3 is TGTGCCAGCAGCTGGGGGACGGGGGGGCTGGATGAGCAGTTCTTC.

The V gene is TRBV6-1, the J gene TRBJ2-1, with 14 bases lining up with TRBD2. The CDR3 is 15 amino acids. Germline trimming cut 6 bases from V and 7 bases from J; bases unmatched to any gene: 5. CDR1 and CDR2 from the germline V gene are MNHNS and SASEGT. CDR3 sequence reads: CASSRGLAGGNEQFF. CDR3 coding DNA: TGTGCCAGCAGCCGTGGACTAGCGGGGGGAAATGAGCAGTTCTTC.

The chain combines TRBV12-3 or TRBV12-4 with TRBJ1-5; D remains unclear. V lost 6 bases and J 8 bases, leaving 11 bases between the germline ends. The CDR3 length is 12 residues. The CDR3 reads CASRRLPEPQHF. CDR3 nucleotide sequence: TGTGCCAGCAGGCGGTTGCCGGAGCCCCAGCATTTT.

In regard to this clonotype: Compared with germline, one end of the junction differs, possibly owing to a read error. The genes are TRBV6-2 or TRBV6-3 and TRBJ1-2; D is undetermined. This CDR3 spans 12 amino acids. The germline gives CDR1 MNHEY, CDR2 SVGEGT. The CDR3 is CASSYPMGGCTF. The CDR3 nucleotides read TGTGCCAGCAGTTACCCCATGGGAGGCTGCACCTTC.

This clonotype has ten or more counts. The chain recombines TRBV10-3 with TRBJ1-1; D perhaps matches TRBD1 (5 bases). The CDR3 has 13 amino acids. V dropped 3 bases and J dropped 4 bases, with 9 bases sitting between them. Germline V lookup: CDR1 ENHRY, CDR2 SYGVKD. CDR3 region: CAISDRVATEAFF. The CDR3 DNA sequence: TGTGCCATCAGTGACAGGGTGGCCACTGAAGCTTTCTTT.

The V gene is TRBV10-2, the J gene TRBJ2-7; TRBD1 might be the D (6 bases). The CDR3 runs 14 residues. Trimming took 3 bases from V and 6 from J, leaving 15 bases between them. Germline V gene sequence: CDR1 WSHSY, CDR2 SAAADI. The CDR3 nucleotides read TGCGCCAGCAGTGACGCCAGGGGATCGGGCGAGCAGTACGTC. Translation gives CASSDARGSGEQYV.

The gene calls are TRBV20-1 and TRBJ1-4; 9 positions match TRBD1. Germline loops: CDR1 DFQATT, CDR2 SNEGSKA (reference sequence). This CDR3 spans 13 amino acids. The V gene end was trimmed by 0 bases and the J gene end by 8 bases; junction bases not matched to a gene: 1. The CDR3 sequence: CSAREQGAEKLFF. The DNA of the CDR3 is TGCAGTGCTAGAGAACAGGGGGCGGAAAAACTGTTTTTT.

This clonotype was counted only a few times. The V and J genes are TRBV7-8 and TRBJ2-5; 8 positions match TRBD2. Trimming removed 6 bases from V and 3 bases from J; junction bases left unmatched: 9. Germline CDR1 and CDR2: SGHVS and FQNEAQ. The CDR3 has 15 amino acids. For the CDR3, the DNA is TGTGCCAGCAGTCACGAGGGACTAGAGAAAGAGACCCAGTACTTC. This encodes CASSHEGLEKETQYF.

In its sample, this clonotype was seen many times. The chain joins TRBV7-2 to TRBJ2-5; D might be TRBD1 (6 bases). This CDR3 contains 14 residues. Deletions cut 2 bases from V and 5 bases from J, with 12 bases between. From germline, CDR1 is SGHTA and CDR2 FQGNSA. Written as DNA, the CDR3 is TGTGCCAGCAGCTTATCAGGGGTTCCTGAGACCCAGTACTTC. Residues: CASSLSGVPETQYF.